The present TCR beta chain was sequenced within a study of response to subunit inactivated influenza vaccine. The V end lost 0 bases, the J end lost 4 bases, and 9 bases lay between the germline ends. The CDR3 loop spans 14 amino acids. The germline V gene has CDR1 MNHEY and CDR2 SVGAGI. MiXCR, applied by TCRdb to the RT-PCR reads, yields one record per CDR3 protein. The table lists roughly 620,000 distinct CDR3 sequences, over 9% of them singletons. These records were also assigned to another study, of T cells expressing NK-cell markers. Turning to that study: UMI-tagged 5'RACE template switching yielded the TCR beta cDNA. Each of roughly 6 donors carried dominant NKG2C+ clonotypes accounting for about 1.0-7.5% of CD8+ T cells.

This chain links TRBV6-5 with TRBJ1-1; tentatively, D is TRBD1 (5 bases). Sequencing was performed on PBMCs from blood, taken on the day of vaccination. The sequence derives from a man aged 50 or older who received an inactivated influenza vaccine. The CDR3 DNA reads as TGTGCCAGCAGTTACTCGATGGGGGGCACTGAAGCTTTCTTT. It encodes CASSYSMGGTEAFF.